Listed here are 13 T cell receptor beta chains from one sample, sequenced in a study of blood T cells in healthy people across ages. Combining a sample-barcoded 5' primer with a J-beta primer mix, a second PCR ran for 7 to 11 cycles. TCRdb reprocessed the 5' RACE reads via MiXCR and lists one record per CDR3 protein. Here the sample spans some 900,000 distinct CDR3 sequences, roughly 52% being singletons. Sequenced sample: blood. Receptors originate from a man aged 30 to 39 in good health.

This clonotype was counted only a few times. The V gene is TRBV6-5, the J gene TRBJ2-1, with 7 bases aligning to TRBD1. With V trimmed by 0 bases and J by 6 bases, 8 bases remained unmatched. This CDR3 contains 16 residues. Germline loops: CDR1 MNHEY, CDR2 SVGAGI. This chain's CDR3 is CASSYSGGPNPNEQFF. DNA for the CDR3: TGTGCCAGCAGTTACTCAGGGGGCCCTAATCCCAATGAGCAGTTCTTC.

Comments on this clonotype: A read error may explain this, as a much larger clone is one base away. J is TRBJ2-1 and V is TRBV12-3 or TRBV12-4; TRBD1 aligns across 7 bases. This CDR3 has 14 amino acids. Here the CDR3 DNA reads TGTGCCAGCAGCGGACAGGAGCGCTACAATGGGCAGTTCTTC. Amino acid sequence: CASSGQERYNGQFF.

This clonotype has more than one count but fewer than ten. V gene TRBV29-1 combines with J gene TRBJ2-1; 8 bases align to TRBD1. J lost 7 bases, V lost 4 bases, and 6 bases had no gene match. This CDR3 is built from 13 residues. Germline lookup yields CDR1 SQVTM and CDR2 ANQGSEA. The CDR3 DNA follows: TGCAGCGTTGTCTGGACAGGGTGGAATGAGCAGTTCTTC. Amino acid sequence: CSVVWTGWNEQFF.

V and J are TRBV4-2 and TRBJ2-2; D is ambiguous. The CDR3 is made up of 13 amino acids. Deletions cut 4 bases from V and 4 bases from J, with 7 bases between. Germline values: CDR1 LGHNA, CDR2 YNFKEQ. CDR3 nucleotides: TGTGCCAGCAGCCGATACTCCACCGGGGAGCTGTTTTTT. Translating gives CASSRYSTGELFF.

This clonotype occurred once. The chain uses TRBV20-1 and TRBJ1-5, with a possible D match to TRBD1 (5 bases). Between the trimmed V and J ends, which lost 6 bases and 2 bases, there was a span of 14 bases. The CDR3 contains 14 residues. From germline, CDR1 is DFQATT and CDR2 SNEGSKA (reference sequence). This chain's CDR3 is CSAKKAQGNQPQHF. The CDR3 DNA is TGCAGTGCCAAAAAAGCACAGGGCAATCAGCCCCAGCATTTT.

The rearrangement joins TRBV2 to TRBJ1-6; D gene unclear. Germline CDR1 is SNHLY and CDR2 is FYNNEI. The V end lost 1 base, the J end lost 6 bases, and 7 bases lay between the germline ends. The CDR3 contains 14 residues. CDR3 in DNA: TGTGCCAGCAGTGAAGGCAGGAGTAATTCACCCCTCCACTTT. Translating it yields CASSEGRSNSPLHF.

This clonotype has more than one count but fewer than ten. The chain employs TRBV4-2 and TRBJ2-5; 7 bases are shared with TRBD1. Trimming cost V 0 bases and J 11 bases; bases outside gene matches: 12. Germline CDR1 is LGHNA and CDR2 is YNFKEQ. The CDR3 extends over 15 amino acids. The CDR3 is CASSQDQDRSEEQYF. CDR3 bases: TGTGCCAGCAGCCAAGACCAGGACAGGTCCGAAGAGCAGTACTTC.

V and J are TRBV6-5 and TRBJ1-1; 12 positions match TRBD1. The CDR3 is made up of 18 amino acids. V lost 2 bases and J lost 0; bases outside the gene matches: 7. Germline values: CDR1 MNHEY, CDR2 SVGAGI. The CDR3 DNA reads TGTGCCAGCAGTTACCCGTCCGGGACAGGGGGCATGAACACTGAAGCTTTCTTT. Translation: CASSYPSGTGGMNTEAFF.

Remarks on this clonotype: One end of the junction does not line up with germline, which may come from a read error. The chain couples TRBV12-3 or TRBV12-4 to TRBJ2-6, with D possibly matching TRBD1 (6 bases). There are 16 residues in the CDR3. The CDR3 spells CASSLSGVSGANVLSF. In nucleotides, the CDR3 is TGTGCCAGCAGTTTATCAGGGGTTTCTGGGGCCAACGTCCTGTCTTTC.

There are a few counts of this clonotype. The chain couples TRBV5-1 to TRBJ1-5; the match to TRBD1 covers 7 bases. The CDR3 runs 14 residues. CDR1 SGHRS and CDR2 YFSETQ come from the germline V gene. V was pared by 3 bases and J by 6 bases, with 6 bases of the junction left unmatched. CDR3 sequence (DNA): TGCGCCAGCAGCTCGGGGGACAGCTCTCAGCCCCAGCATTTT. This codes for CASSSGDSSQPQHF.

This clonotype was seen more than once but under ten times. This chain joins TRBV27 and TRBJ2-7; D not certain. This CDR3 spans 13 amino acids. Germline V gene data show CDR1 as MNHEY and CDR2 as SMNVEV (reference sequence). V shed 2 bases and J shed 3 bases, with 8 bases lying between them. CDR3 DNA sequence: TGTGCCAGCAGTTTAAACGACGGCTACGAGCAGTACTTC. Residues: CASSLNDGYEQYF.

CDR3 region: CASSSGTGSFHGYTF. CDR3 bases: TGCGCCAGCAGCTCCGGGACAGGGTCTTTCCATGGCTACACCTTC. The rearrangement links TRBV5-1 to TRBJ1-2, with 9 bases matching TRBD1. Trimming removed 3 bases from V and 6 bases from J; junction bases left unmatched: 9. The CDR3 consists of 15 residues. CDR1 SGHRS and CDR2 YFSETQ come from the germline V gene. Filled out from reference TRBV5-1 and TRBJ1-2, the complete variable domain reads KAGVTQTPRYLIKTRGQQVTLSCSPISGHRSVSWYQQTPGQGLQFLFEYFSETQRNKGNFPGRFSGRQFSNSRSEMNVSTLELGDSALYLCASSSGTGSFHGYTFGSGTRLTVV.

The V and J genes are TRBV6-2 or TRBV6-3 and TRBJ2-7, with D possibly being TRBD1 (5 bases). V was cut by 8 bases and J by 4 bases, with 15 bases left in between. Germline CDR1 and CDR2: MNHEY and SVGEGT. The CDR3 totals 13 residues. Here the CDR3 reads CASGADSWYEQYF. CDR3 bases: TGTGCCAGCGGGGCAGATTCTTGGTACGAGCAGTACTTC.